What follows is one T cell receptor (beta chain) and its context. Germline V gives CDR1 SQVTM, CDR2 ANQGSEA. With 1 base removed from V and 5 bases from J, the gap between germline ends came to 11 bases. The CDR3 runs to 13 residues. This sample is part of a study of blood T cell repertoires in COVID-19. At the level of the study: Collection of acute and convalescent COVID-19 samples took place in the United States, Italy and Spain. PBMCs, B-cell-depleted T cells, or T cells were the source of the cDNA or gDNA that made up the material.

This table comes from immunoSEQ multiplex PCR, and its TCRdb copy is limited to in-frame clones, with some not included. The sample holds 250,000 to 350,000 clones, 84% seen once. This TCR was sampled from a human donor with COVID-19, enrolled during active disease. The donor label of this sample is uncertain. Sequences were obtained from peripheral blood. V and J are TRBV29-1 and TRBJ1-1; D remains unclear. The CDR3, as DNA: TGCAGCGTTGAAGCGGAGGCGGGGACTGAAGCTTTCTTT. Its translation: CSVEAEAGTEAFF.